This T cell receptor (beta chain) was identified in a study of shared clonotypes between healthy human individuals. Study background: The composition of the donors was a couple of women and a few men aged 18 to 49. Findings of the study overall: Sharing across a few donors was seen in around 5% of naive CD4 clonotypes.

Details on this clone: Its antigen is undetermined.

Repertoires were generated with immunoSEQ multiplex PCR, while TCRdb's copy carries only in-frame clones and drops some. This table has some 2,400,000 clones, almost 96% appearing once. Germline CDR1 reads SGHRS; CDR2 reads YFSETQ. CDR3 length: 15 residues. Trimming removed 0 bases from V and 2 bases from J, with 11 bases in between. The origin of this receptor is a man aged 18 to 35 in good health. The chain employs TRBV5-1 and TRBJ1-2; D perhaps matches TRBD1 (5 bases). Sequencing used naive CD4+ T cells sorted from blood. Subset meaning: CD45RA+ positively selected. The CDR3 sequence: CASSLAPGGNYGYTF. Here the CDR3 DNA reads TGCGCCAGCAGCTTGGCCCCGGGGGGGAACTATGGCTACACCTTC. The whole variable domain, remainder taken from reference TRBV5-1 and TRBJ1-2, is KAGVTQTPRYLIKTRGQQVTLSCSPISGHRSVSWYQQTPGQGLQFLFEYFSETQRNKGNFPGRFSGRQFSNSRSEMNVSTLELGDSALYLCASSLAPGGNYGYTFGSGTRLTVV.